This T cell receptor (beta chain) is drawn from a study of blood T cell repertoires in COVID-19. Study-level background: Sites across the United States, Italy and Spain contributed samples from acute and convalescent COVID-19. In each case, the material was cDNA or gDNA derived from T cells, B-cell-depleted T cells, or PBMCs.

V shed 6 bases, J shed 4 bases, and the junction held 5 bases outside the gene matches. The CDR3 totals 15 residues. CDR1 WSHSY and CDR2 SAAADI come from the germline V gene. As originally analysed: From reference gene primer amplification, estimates of nucleated cell counts were derived. Sequencing used immunoSEQ multiplex PCR; TCRdb keeps in-frame clones, though not all of them. D and trimming were read from the DNA, whereas the V and J calls and clone size are those reported in that table. The table lists around 70,000 clones, approximately 85% of them singletons. This receptor was obtained from a human donor in a cohort sampled during active COVID-19. This chain joins TRBV10-2 and TRBJ2-5, with 13 positions matching TRBD2. Source material: peripheral blood. CDR3 region: CASSTSGGAGETQYF. The CDR3 DNA reads as TGCGCCAGCAGCACTAGCGGGGGGGCTGGAGAGACCCAGTACTTC.